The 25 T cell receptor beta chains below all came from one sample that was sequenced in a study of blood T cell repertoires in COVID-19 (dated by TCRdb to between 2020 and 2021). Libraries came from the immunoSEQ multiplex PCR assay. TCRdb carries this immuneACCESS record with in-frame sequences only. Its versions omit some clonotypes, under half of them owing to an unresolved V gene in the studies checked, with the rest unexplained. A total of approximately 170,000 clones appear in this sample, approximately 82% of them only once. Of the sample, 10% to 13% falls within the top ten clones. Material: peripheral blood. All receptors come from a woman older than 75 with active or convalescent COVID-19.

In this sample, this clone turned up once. The CDR3 nucleotides are TGTGCCAGCATCCCCGGTGGGCAGCCCTATGGCTACACCTTC. This sequence encodes CASIPGGQPYGYTF. The chain employs TRBV5-5 and TRBJ1-2, with unresolved D. Germline CDR1 and CDR2: SGHKS and YYEKEE (reference sequence). This CDR3 comprises 14 residues. Trimming pared 6 bases from V and 4 bases from J, leaving 16 bases between.

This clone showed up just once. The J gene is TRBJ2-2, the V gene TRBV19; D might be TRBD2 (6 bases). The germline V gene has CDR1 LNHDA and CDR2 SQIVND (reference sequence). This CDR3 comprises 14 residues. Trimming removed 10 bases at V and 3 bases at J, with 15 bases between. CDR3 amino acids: CATRGSTYTGELFF. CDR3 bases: TGTGCCACCCGGGGGTCAACGTACACCGGGGAGCTGTTTTTT.

The CDR3 sequence: CASSTLGQGYHSGANVLTF. CDR3 DNA: TGTGCCAGCAGTACATTAGGACAGGGGTATCACTCTGGGGCCAACGTCCTGACTTTC. The chain has TRBV27 and TRBJ2-6; 9 bases are shared with TRBD1. Germline CDR1 is MNHEY and CDR2 is SMNVEV (reference sequence). J gave up 0 bases and V 5 bases, and 11 bases lay outside the gene matches. The CDR3 loop spans 19 amino acids.

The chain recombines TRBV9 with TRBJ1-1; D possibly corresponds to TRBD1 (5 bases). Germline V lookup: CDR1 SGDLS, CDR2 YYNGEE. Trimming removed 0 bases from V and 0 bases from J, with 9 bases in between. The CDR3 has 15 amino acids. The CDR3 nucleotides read TGTGCCAGCAGCGTAGGCCCAGGGATGAACACTGAAGCTTTCTTT. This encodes CASSVGPGMNTEAFF.

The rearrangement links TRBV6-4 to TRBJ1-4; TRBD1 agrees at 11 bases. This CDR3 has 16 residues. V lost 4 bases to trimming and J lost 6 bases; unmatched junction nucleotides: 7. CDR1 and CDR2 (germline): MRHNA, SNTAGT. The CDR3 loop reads CASSASPGQGDEKLFF. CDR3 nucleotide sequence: TGTGCCAGCAGTGCCTCACCGGGACAGGGGGATGAAAAACTGTTTTTT.

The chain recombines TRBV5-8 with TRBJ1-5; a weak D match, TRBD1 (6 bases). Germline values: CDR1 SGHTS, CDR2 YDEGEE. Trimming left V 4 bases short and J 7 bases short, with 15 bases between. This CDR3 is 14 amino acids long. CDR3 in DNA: TGTGCCAGCAGCCGCCTCCGGACAGACCAGCCCCAGCATTTT. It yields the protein CASSRLRTDQPQHF.

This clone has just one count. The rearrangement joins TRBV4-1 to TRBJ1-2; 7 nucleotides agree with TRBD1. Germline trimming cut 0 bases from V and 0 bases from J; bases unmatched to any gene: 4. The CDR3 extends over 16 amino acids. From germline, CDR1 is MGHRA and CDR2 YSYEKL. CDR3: CASSQDQGEPNYGYTF. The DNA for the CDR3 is TGCGCCAGCAGCCAAGATCAGGGGGAGCCTAACTATGGCTACACCTTC.

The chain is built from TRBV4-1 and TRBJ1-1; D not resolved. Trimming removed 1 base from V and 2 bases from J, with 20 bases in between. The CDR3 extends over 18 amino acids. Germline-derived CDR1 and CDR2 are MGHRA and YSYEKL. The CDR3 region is CASSQGYGFREGNTEAFF. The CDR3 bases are TGCGCCAGCAGCCAAGGGTACGGGTTTAGGGAGGGTAACACTGAAGCTTTCTTT.

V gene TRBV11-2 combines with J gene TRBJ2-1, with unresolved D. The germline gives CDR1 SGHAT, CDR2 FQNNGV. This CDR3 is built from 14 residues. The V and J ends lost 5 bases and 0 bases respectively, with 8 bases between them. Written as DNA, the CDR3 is TGTGCCAGCAGCGCTTATAGCTCCTACAATGAGCAGTTCTTC. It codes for CASSAYSSYNEQFF.

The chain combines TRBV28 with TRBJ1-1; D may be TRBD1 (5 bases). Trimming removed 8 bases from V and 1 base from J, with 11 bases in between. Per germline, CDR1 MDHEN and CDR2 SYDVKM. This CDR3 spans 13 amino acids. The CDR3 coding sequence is TGTGCCAGCCTGGAAGGACAGAACACTGAAGCTTTCTTT. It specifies CASLEGQNTEAFF.

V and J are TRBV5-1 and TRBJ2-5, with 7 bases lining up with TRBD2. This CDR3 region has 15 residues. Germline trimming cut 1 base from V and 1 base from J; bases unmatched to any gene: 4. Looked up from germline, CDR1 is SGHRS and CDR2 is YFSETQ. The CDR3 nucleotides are TGCGCCAGCAGCTTGAATCCTAGCGGCCAAGAGACCCAGTACTTC. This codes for CASSLNPSGQETQYF.

The CDR3 reads CASSIGDWRWTGELFF. The CDR3 coding sequence is TGTGCCAGTAGTATAGGGGACTGGCGATGGACCGGGGAGCTGTTTTTT. V usage is TRBV19 and J usage is TRBJ2-2; D possibly corresponds to TRBD2 (6 bases). The V end was cut by 1 base, the J end by 5 bases, with 14 bases between. CDR3 length: 16 residues. Germline CDR1 and CDR2: LNHDA and SQIVND (reference sequence).

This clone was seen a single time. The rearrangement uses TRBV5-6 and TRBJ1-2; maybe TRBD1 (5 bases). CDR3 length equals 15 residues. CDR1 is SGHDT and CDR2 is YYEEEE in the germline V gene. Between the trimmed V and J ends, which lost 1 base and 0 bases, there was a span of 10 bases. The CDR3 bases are TGTGCCAGCAGCTTGATCCTGACAGCTAACTATGGCTACACCTTC. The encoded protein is CASSLILTANYGYTF.

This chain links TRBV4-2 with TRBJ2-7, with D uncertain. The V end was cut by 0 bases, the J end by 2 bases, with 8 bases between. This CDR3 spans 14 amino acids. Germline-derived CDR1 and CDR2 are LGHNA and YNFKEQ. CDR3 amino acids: CASSQELNAYEQYF. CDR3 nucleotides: TGTGCCAGCAGCCAAGAACTCAACGCCTACGAGCAGTACTTC.

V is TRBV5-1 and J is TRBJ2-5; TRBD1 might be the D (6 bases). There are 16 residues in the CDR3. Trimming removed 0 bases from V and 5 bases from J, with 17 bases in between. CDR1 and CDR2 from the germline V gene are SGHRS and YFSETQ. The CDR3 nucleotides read TGCGCCAGCAGCTTGGGGATAATACAGGGTCGGGAGACCCAGTACTTC. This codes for CASSLGIIQGRETQYF.

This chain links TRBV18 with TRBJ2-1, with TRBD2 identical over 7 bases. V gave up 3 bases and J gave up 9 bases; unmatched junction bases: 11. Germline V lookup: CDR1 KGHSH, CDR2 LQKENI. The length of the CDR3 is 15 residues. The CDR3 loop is CASSPPSGKDVEQFF. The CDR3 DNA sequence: TGTGCCAGCTCACCGCCAAGCGGGAAGGATGTTGAGCAGTTCTTC.

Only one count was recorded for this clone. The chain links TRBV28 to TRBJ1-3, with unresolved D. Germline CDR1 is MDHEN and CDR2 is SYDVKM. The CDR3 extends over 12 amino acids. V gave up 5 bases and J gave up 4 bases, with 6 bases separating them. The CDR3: CASSEQGNTIYF. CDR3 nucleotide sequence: TGTGCCAGCAGTGAACAGGGAAACACCATATATTTT.

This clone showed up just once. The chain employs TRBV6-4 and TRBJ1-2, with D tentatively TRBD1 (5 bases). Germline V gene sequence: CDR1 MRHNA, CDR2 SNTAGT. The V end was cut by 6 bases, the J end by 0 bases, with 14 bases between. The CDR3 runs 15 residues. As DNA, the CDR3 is TGTGCCAGCAGATCAACTGGGGGGACTAACTATGGCTACACCTTC. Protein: CASRSTGGTNYGYTF.

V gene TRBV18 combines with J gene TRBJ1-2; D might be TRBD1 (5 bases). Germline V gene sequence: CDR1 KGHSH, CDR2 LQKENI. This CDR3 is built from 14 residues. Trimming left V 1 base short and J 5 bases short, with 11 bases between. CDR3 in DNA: TGTGCCAGCTCACCACAGGGGCAAGGATATGGCTACACCTTC. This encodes CASSPQGQGYGYTF.

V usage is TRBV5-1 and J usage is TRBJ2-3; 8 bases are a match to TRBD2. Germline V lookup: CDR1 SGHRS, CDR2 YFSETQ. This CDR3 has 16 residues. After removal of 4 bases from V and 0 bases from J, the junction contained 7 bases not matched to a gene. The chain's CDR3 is CASSAATGGSTDTQYF. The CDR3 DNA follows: TGCGCCAGCAGCGCCGCTACGGGAGGGAGCACAGATACGCAGTATTTT.

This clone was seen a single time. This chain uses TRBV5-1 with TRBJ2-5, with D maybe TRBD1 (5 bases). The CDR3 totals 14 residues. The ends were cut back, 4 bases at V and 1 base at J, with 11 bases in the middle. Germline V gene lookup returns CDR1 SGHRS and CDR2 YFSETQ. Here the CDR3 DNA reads TGCGCCAGCAGCGCCGGACAAATCCAAGAGACCCAGTACTTC. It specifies CASSAGQIQETQYF.

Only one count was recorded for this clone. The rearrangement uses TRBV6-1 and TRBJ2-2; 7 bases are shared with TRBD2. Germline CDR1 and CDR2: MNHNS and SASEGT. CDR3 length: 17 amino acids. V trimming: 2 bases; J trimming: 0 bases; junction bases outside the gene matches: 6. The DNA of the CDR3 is TGTGCCAGCAGTGAATCTCTGCTAGCGGCGAACACCGGGGAGCTGTTTTTT. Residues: CASSESLLAANTGELFF.

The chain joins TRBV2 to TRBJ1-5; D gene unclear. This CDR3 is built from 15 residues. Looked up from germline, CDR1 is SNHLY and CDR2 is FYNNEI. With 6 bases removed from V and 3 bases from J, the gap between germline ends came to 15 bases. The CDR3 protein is CASRGRERSNQPQHF. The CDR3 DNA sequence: TGTGCCAGCAGGGGGAGGGAGAGGTCCAATCAGCCCCAGCATTTT.

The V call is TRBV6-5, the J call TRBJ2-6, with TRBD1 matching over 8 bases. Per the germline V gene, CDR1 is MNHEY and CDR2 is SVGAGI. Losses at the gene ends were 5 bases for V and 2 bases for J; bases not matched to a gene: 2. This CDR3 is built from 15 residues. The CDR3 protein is CASSKDRAGANVLTF. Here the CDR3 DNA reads TGTGCCAGCAGTAAGGACAGGGCTGGGGCCAACGTCCTGACTTTC.

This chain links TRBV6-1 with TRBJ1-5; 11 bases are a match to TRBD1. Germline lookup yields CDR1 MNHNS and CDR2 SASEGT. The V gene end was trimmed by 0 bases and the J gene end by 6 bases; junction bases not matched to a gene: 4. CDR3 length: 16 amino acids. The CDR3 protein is CASSEALGTGGQPQHF. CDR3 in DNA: TGTGCCAGCAGTGAAGCGCTCGGGACAGGGGGTCAGCCCCAGCATTTT.